A selection of T cell receptor beta chains follows, all from one sample in a study of Ad26.COV2.S vaccination and SARS-CoV-2 variants. Using immunoSEQ multiplex PCR, the repertoire was profiled, and TCRdb retains in-frame clones only, with some absent. The table has about 320,000 clones, 86% seen once. Sample: peripheral blood, taken in a trial of Ad26.COV2.S vaccine versus placebo. The source of these receptors is a person aged 18-60 years who received the Ad26.COV2.S COVID-19 vaccine or a placebo. Each CDR3 is given with its conserved first and last residue. Fields, in order: V gene, J gene, clone size, D gene, CDR3 DNA, CDR3 protein. D genes are given only for firm matches. Expanded clones get a size class; other rows say once, few or many, or leave the size out.

TRBV10-3	TRBJ2-2	-	TRBD1	TGTGCCACCCGGACAGGGGAGAACACCGGGGAGCTGTTTTTT	CATRTGENTGELFF
TRBV18	TRBJ2-4	-	-	TGTGCCAGCTCACCAGCAGGGTTGAGGGAAAACATTCAGTACTTC	CASSPAGLRENIQYF
TRBV5-4	TRBJ2-7	-	-	TGTGCCAGCAGCTCGGTTGACAGGGAGGGCCACGAGCAGTACTTC	CASSSVDREGHEQYF
TRBV3-1/TRBV3-2	TRBJ2-3	-	-	TGTGCCAGCAGCCCCACGGGGGGCCCTTCTAGCACAGATACGCAGTATTTT	CASSPTGGPSSTDTQYF
TRBV29-1	TRBJ2-2	once	-	TGCAGCGTCCTCACAAACACCGGGGAGCTGTTTTTT	CSVLTNTGELFF
TRBV29-1	TRBJ2-1	-	TRBD1	TGCAGCGTGAATCAGGGGGTCAATGAGCAGTTCTTC	CSVNQGVNEQFF
TRBV24-1	TRBJ2-3	-	TRBD2	TGTGCCACCTCACGCGCGGGGGGTACGCAGTATTTT	CATSRAGGTQYF
TRBV7-9	TRBJ2-4	-	TRBD1	TGTGCCAGCAGCTTACCCCCGACAGGGGGCAAAAACATTCAGTACTTC	CASSLPPTGGKNIQYF
TRBV5-1	TRBJ1-2	-	-	TGCGCCAGCAGCCCAACGACAGTCTACTATGGCTACACCTTC	CASSPTTVYYGYTF
TRBV2	TRBJ1-3	-	TRBD1	TGTGCCAGCAGGGATACAGGGGGGGGAAACACCATATATTTT	CASRDTGGGNTIYF
TRBV3-1/TRBV3-2	TRBJ2-5	-	TRBD2	TGTGCCAGCAGCCAAGGATCGGGGGGGCAACAAGAGACCCAGTACTTC	CASSQGSGGQQETQYF
TRBV27	TRBJ2-2	-	-	TGTGCCAGCGCTCAGAAGGGGGGGTACGCCGGGGAGCTGTTTTTT	CASAQKGGYAGELFF
TRBV6-2/TRBV6-3	TRBJ2-6	-	-	TGTGCCAGCAGCCCCGAGCAGCGGGCTGGGGCCAACGTCCTGACTTTC	CASSPEQRAGANVLTF
TRBV5-1	TRBJ2-2	-	TRBD1	TGCGCCAGCAGCTCGGGACAGGGAAACACCGGGGAGCTGTTTTTT	CASSSGQGNTGELFF
TRBV5-1	TRBJ2-7	many	-	TGCGCCAGCAGCTTGGGGTTTGGGGGAGCGCAGTACTTC	CASSLGFGGAQYF
TRBV7-2	TRBJ1-2	-	-	TGTGCCAGCAGCTTAGGTTCAGTGTCCATGGGGGGCTACACCTTC	CASSLGSVSMGGYTF
TRBV5-6	TRBJ2-2	-	TRBD1	TGTGCCAGCAGCTCAACCCCCGGGACAGGGGACGGGGAGCTGTTTTTT	CASSSTPGTGDGELFF
TRBV5-4	TRBJ1-2	-	-	TGTGCCAGCAACTTCCCTACCCGTCCCTATGGCTACACCTTC	CASNFPTRPYGYTF
TRBV6-6	TRBJ2-2	few	TRBD1	TGTGCCAGCAGTCACAGGGACAGGGTACAGCGAGGGGACACCGGGGAGCTGTTTTTT	CASSHRDRVQRGDTGELFF
TRBV5-4	TRBJ1-2	-	TRBD1	TGTGCCAGCAGCTTGGCCGGGACAGGGGGAGACTATGGCTACACCTTC	CASSLAGTGGDYGYTF
TRBV25-1	TRBJ1-1	few	-	TGTGCCACCGGGGGGCAACAGGGTGTGGGTGAAGCTTTCTTT	CATGGQQGVGEAFF
TRBV19	TRBJ1-2	-	TRBD1	TGTGCCAGTAGCCCGTTTAATCCAGGGGGAGGTTCAAACTATGGCTACACCTTC	CASSPFNPGGGSNYGYTF
TRBV29-1	TRBJ2-3	-	TRBD2	TGCACCATTGGGGCCGGGGGGACCACAGATACGCAGTATTTT	CTIGAGGTTDTQYF
TRBV27	TRBJ2-7	-	-	TGTGCCAGCCACCCGGCGGGCAGATCCTACGAGCAGTACTTC	CASHPAGRSYEQYF
TRBV7-8	TRBJ1-6	few	-	TGTGCCAGCAGCCCCCCAGGTTCACCCCTCCACTTT	CASSPPGSPLHF
TRBV6-2/TRBV6-3	TRBJ2-7	-	TRBD1	TGTGCCAGCACCCCCGGGGACAGGGACGAGCAGTACTTC	CASTPGDRDEQYF
TRBV2	TRBJ1-4	once	-	TGTGCCAGCAGTCCTGACAGTAATGAAAAACTGTTTTTT	CASSPDSNEKLFF
TRBV6-5	TRBJ1-1	-	TRBD1	TGTGCCAGCAGTCGGGACAGGGATGGGGAAGCTTTCTTT	CASSRDRDGEAFF
TRBV11-2	TRBJ2-5	-	TRBD2	TGTGCCAGCAGCCCATGGACTAGCGGGGGGAAGCACGGGACCCAGTACTTC	CASSPWTSGGKHGTQYF
TRBV30	TRBJ2-1	-	-	TGTGGCCTTTCGGGGACCCCCCGCCTCGGGGATGAGCAGTTCTTC	CGLSGTPRLGDEQFF
TRBV19	TRBJ1-1	once	TRBD1	TGTGCCAGTAGTCGACAGGGGTCGAACACTGAAGCTTTCTTT	CASSRQGSNTEAFF
TRBV2	TRBJ2-5	-	-	TGTGCCAGCAGTGACAGGGGTCAAGAGACCCAGTACTTC	CASSDRGQETQYF
TRBV4-1	TRBJ1-2	-	-	TGCGCCAGCAGCCAATCGCTAGGGGCCTTTGGCTATGGCTACACCTTC	CASSQSLGAFGYGYTF
TRBV4-3	TRBJ1-3	-	-	TGCGCCAGCAGCCAAGCGGTAGGGCTAGGAAACACCATATATTTT	CASSQAVGLGNTIYF
TRBV18	TRBJ1-4	-	TRBD1	TGTGCCAGCTCACCACCGAACACAGGGGGCTATAATGAAAAACTGTTTTTT	CASSPPNTGGYNEKLFF
TRBV11-3	TRBJ1-6	-	TRBD1	TGTGCCAGCAGCTTCGGACAGGGGGCGTCGTTATCCCTCCACTTT	CASSFGQGASLSLHF
TRBV5-4	TRBJ2-3	-	TRBD2	TGTGCCAGCAGCCCCCGGACTAGCGGGGGTTTCACAGATACGCAGTATTTT	CASSPRTSGGFTDTQYF
TRBV6-5	TRBJ1-2	-	-	TGTGCCAGCAGTTCCTTATCTTGGGGAGGCTACACCTTC	CASSSLSWGGYTF
TRBV21-1	TRBJ1-2	-	-	TGTGCCAGCAGCAAAGCCGACGGGCACTCTTATGGCTACACCTTC	CASSKADGHSYGYTF
TRBV12-3/TRBV12-4	TRBJ2-3	-	-	TGTGCCAGCAGCTTCTCCGGGACTCGGGAGTATTTT	CASSFSGTREYF
TRBV3-1/TRBV3-2	TRBJ2-6	-	-	TGTGCCAGCAGCCAAGGGAGCTCTGGGGCCAACGTCCTGACTTTC	CASSQGSSGANVLTF
TRBV3-1/TRBV3-2	TRBJ2-5	-	TRBD1	TGTGCCAGCAGCCAGACGCAGACAGGGGTGAGGGAGACCCAGTACTTC	CASSQTQTGVRETQYF
TRBV6-5	TRBJ1-2	-	TRBD1	TGTGCCAGCAGTTACGACAGGGGCTATGGCTACACCTTC	CASSYDRGYGYTF
TRBV6-2/TRBV6-3	TRBJ2-2	-	-	TGTGCCAGCAGTTTTTTCGAGGGAACCGGGGAGCTGTTTTTT	CASSFFEGTGELFF
TRBV19	TRBJ1-1	once	-	TGTGCCAGTCGCCCCAATATGAACACTGAAGCTTTCTTT	CASRPNMNTEAFF
TRBV5-1	TRBJ2-1	-	-	TGCGCCAGCAGCTTGGGTGGCAGGGGCTACAATGAGCAGTTCTTC	CASSLGGRGYNEQFF
TRBV6-1	TRBJ1-1	-	-	TGTGCCAGCAGTGAAGGGGCAGACAGTCACACTGAAGCTTTCTTT	CASSEGADSHTEAFF
TRBV30	TRBJ1-6	-	-	TGTGCCTGGACTCCTGTCGAAACCTATAATTCACCCCTCCACTTT	CAWTPVETYNSPLHF
TRBV5-1	TRBJ1-6	-	TRBD1	TGCGCCAGCAGCCTCCTTACCGGGACAGCACTGTCACCCCTCCACTTT	CASSLLTGTALSPLHF
TRBV5-1	TRBJ2-2	few	-	TGCGCCAGCAGCCCGGGTATCACCGGGGAGCTGTTTTTT	CASSPGITGELFF
TRBV9	TRBJ2-3	-	-	TGTGCCAGCAGCACCGACAACCAGGTTAGGTATTTT	CASSTDNQVRYF
TRBV18	TRBJ1-3	-	-	TGTGCCAGCTCCCCTGGAAGTTTCTCTGGAAACACCATATATTTT	CASSPGSFSGNTIYF
TRBV5-1	TRBJ2-5	-	-	TGCGCCAGCAGCACGGGAGTGCAGGGAGGTCAAGAGACCCAGTACTTC	CASSTGVQGGQETQYF
TRBV6-5	TRBJ1-2	-	-	TGTGCCAGCAGTTACTCCGGACAGTCCTATGGCTACACCTTC	CASSYSGQSYGYTF
TRBV7-2	TRBJ1-2	-	-	TGTGCCAGCAGCCGGGAGGTTCTAGCTAACTATGGCTACACCTTC	CASSREVLANYGYTF
TRBV7-2	TRBJ2-3	-	TRBD2	TGTGCCACCAGCTGGACGGGTAGCGGGGGGAGGTCAGATACGCAGTATTTT	CATSWTGSGGRSDTQYF
TRBV5-4	TRBJ1-2	-	-	TGTGCCAGCAGCTTCGCAGTTAACTATGGCTACACCTTC	CASSFAVNYGYTF
TRBV19	TRBJ1-4	-	TRBD1	TGTGCCAGCCAGCGCCAGGGGGATTATGAAAAACTGTTTTTT	CASQRQGDYEKLFF
TRBV9	TRBJ2-2	-	TRBD1	TGTGCCAGCAGCGTAGAGAGACAGGGGAACACCGGGGAGCTGTTTTTT	CASSVERQGNTGELFF
TRBV7-2	TRBJ2-2	-	TRBD2	TGTGCCAGCACCTCCCGGGGGGGTCCGGAGGAGCTGTTTTTT	CASTSRGGPEELFF